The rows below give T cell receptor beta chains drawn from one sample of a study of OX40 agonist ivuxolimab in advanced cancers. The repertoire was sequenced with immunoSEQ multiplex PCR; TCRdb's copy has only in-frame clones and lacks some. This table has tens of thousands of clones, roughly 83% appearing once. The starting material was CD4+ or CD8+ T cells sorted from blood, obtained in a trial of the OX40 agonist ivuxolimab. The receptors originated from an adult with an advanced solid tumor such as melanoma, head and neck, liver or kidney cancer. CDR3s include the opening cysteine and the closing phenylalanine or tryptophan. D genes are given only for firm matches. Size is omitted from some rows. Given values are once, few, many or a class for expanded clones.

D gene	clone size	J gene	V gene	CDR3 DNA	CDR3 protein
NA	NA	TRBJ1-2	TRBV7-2	TGTGCCAGCAGCTTAGACACAGCTCCGCTAAGGTACACCTTC	CASSLDTAPLRYTF
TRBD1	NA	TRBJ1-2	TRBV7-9	TGTGCCAGCAGCTTAGGAGGGGGCGGCTACACCTTC	CASSLGGGGYTF
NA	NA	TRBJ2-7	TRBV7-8	TGTGCCAGCAGCTTACAGGGGAGGGCTCTTTCCTACGAGCAGTACTTC	CASSLQGRALSYEQYF
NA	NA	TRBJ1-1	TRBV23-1	TGCGCCAGCAGTCAATCGTGGAAGGAGGGGATAACTGAAGCTTTCTTT	CASSQSWKEGITEAFF
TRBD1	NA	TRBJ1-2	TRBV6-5	TGTGCCAGCGGGAAGGGACAGCACTATGGCTACACCTTC	CASGKGQHYGYTF
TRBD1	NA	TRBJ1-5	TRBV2	TGTGCCAGCAGGACGGACAGGATTAGCAATCAGCCCCAGCATTTT	CASRTDRISNQPQHF
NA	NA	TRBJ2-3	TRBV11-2	TGTGCCAGCAGCTTATTAGCCGCAGATACGCAGTATTTT	CASSLLAADTQYF
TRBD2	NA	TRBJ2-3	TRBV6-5	TGTGCCAGCAGTTCCCGACTAGCGGGAGATTGGTATACGCAGTATTTT	CASSSRLAGDWYTQYF
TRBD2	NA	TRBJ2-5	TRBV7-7	TGTGCTAGCAGCCGAAGCGGGACGACAGTTCTTACGGAGACCCAGTACTTC	CASSRSGTTVLTETQYF
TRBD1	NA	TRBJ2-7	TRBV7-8	TGTGCCAGCAGCTCAGGGGGCCCCTTCTCCTACGAGCAGTACTTC	CASSSGGPFSYEQYF
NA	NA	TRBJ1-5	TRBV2	TGTGCCAGCAGTCAACGGGGGCCCACGGGCAATCAGCCCCAGCATTTT	CASSQRGPTGNQPQHF
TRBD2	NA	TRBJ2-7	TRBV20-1	TGCAGTGCTGGCGGGAGGGGCGAGCAGTACTTC	CSAGGRGEQYF
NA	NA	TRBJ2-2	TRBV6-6	TGTGCCAGCAGTTACTCGTGGAACACCGGGGAGCTGTTTTTT	CASSYSWNTGELFF
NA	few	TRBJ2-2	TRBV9	TGTGCCAGCAGCGTAGACCCCACCGGGGAGCTGTTTTTT	CASSVDPTGELFF
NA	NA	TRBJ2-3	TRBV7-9	TGTGCCAGCAGCCCATCGGGCGGCAGCCTCACAGATACGCAGTATTTT	CASSPSGGSLTDTQYF
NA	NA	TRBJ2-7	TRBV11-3	TGTGCCAGCAGCTTAGATCGGGGAGCGACCGCGTCCGAGCAGTACTTC	CASSLDRGATASEQYF
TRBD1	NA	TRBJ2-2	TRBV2	TGTGCCAGCAAAGGGACAGGTGGAACCGGGGAGCTGTTTTTT	CASKGTGGTGELFF
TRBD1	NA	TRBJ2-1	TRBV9	TGTGCCAGCAGCGTCCGGGACAGGGGTTTGTCTGAGCAGTTCTTC	CASSVRDRGLSEQFF
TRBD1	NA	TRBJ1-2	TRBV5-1	TGCGCCAGCAGCTTGGAACTAGGGGGCTGGAACTATGGCTACACCTTC	CASSLELGGWNYGYTF
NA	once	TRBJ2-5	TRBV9	TGTGCCAGCAGCGTCTCGGTTCGAGAGACCCAGTACTTC	CASSVSVRETQYF
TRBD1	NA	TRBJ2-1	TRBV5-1	TGCGCCAGCCAAAAGGGGACAGGGGGCGATGAGCAGTTCTTC	CASQKGTGGDEQFF
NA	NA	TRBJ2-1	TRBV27	TGTGCCAGCAGTCGGGGAATTACGCGCAATGAGCAGTTCTTC	CASSRGITRNEQFF
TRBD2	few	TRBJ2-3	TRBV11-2	TGTGCCAGCAGCGTAGTTAGCGGGTTCACAGATACGCAGTATTTT	CASSVVSGFTDTQYF
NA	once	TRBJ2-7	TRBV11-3	TGTGCCAGCAGCTTAGTGGCAGACTCCTACGAGCAGTACTTC	CASSLVADSYEQYF
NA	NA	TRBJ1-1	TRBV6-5	TGTGCCAGCAGTTTTGGGGGCGGGGATGCCACTGAAGCTTTCTTT	CASSFGGGDATEAFF
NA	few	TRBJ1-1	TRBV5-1	TGCGCCAGCAGCTTCTCACCCGGGACACTGAACACTGAAGCTTTCTTT	CASSFSPGTLNTEAFF
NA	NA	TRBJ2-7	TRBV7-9	TGTGCCAGCAACCGCGAGGGCCCCTACGAGCAGTACTTC	CASNREGPYEQYF
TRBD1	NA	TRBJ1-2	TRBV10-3	TGTGCCATCAGTGAGGCGACAGGGGCCTTAGGTGGCTACACCTTC	CAISEATGALGGYTF
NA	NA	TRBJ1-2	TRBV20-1	TGCAGTGCGGGAACAGGGAGACACACCTTC	CSAGTGRHTF
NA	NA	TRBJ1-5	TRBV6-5	TGTGCCAGCAGTTCCCGGGACGAGTTAAGTCAGCCCCAGCATTTT	CASSSRDELSQPQHF
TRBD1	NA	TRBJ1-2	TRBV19	TGTGCCAGTAGGGGACAGGGAGTCCATGGCTACACCTTC	CASRGQGVHGYTF
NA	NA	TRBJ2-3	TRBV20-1	TGCAGTGCAGACACAGATACGCAGTATTTT	CSADTDTQYF
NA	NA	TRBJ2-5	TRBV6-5	TGTGCCAGCAGTTACGCGAATCAGCCGAAGACCCAGTACTTC	CASSYANQPKTQYF
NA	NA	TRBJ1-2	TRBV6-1	TGTGCCAGCAGTGACGGGCGAGCTAACTATGGCTACACCTTC	CASSDGRANYGYTF
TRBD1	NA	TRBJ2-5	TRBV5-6	TGTGTCCCAGGGGGCAGGGGTCATCGGGAGGAGACCCAGTACTTC	CVPGGRGHREETQYF
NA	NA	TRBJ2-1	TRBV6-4	TGTGCCAGCAGTCCCCAGGGGGGATCCTACAATGAGCAGTTCTTC	CASSPQGGSYNEQFF
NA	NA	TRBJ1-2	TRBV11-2	TGTGCCAGCAGCTTAGGAAGGGGACAAGGTTATGGCTACACCTTC	CASSLGRGQGYGYTF
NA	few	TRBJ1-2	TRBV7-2	TGTGCCAGCAGCTTAGTAAGAGGGGATGGCTACACCTTC	CASSLVRGDGYTF
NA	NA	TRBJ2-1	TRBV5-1	TGCGCCAGCAGCTTGGCCTCTGGGGGGAATGAGCAGTTCTTC	CASSLASGGNEQFF
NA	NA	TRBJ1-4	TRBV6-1	TGTGCCAGCAGTGAAAATCCGTCAACTAATGAAAAACTGTTTTTT	CASSENPSTNEKLFF
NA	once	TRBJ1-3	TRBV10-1	TGCGCCAGCAGTGAGTCCATCCTCCAGGATTCTGGAAACACCATATATTTT	CASSESILQDSGNTIYF
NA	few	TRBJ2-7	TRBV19	TGTGCCAGTAGTCCCACCGGTGGGGGACAAATCTACGAGCAGTACTTC	CASSPTGGGQIYEQYF
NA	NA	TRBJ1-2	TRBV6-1	TGTGCCAGCAGTGAAAGGGCAGGGGTCCCCTATGGCTACACCTTC	CASSERAGVPYGYTF
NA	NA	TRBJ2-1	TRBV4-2	TGTGCCAGCAGCCAAGGAGTAAGAGGCGGCGGCTACAATGAGCAGTTCTTC	CASSQGVRGGGYNEQFF
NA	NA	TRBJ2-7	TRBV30	TGTGCCTGGAGTACCCCCGGTAGGGGCCCATACGAGCAGTACTTC	CAWSTPGRGPYEQYF
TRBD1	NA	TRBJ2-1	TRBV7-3	TGTGCCAGCAGCTTAGGGACAGCCCGAATGGTTTACAATGAGCAGTTCTTC	CASSLGTARMVYNEQFF
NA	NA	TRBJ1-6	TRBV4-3	TGCGCCAGCAGCCAAGATCTAAGACAGAATGGTTCACCCCTCCACTTT	CASSQDLRQNGSPLHF
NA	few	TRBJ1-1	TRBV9	TGTGCCAGCAGCGCCGTCAAAGGATCTTCTGAAGCTTTCTTT	CASSAVKGSSEAFF
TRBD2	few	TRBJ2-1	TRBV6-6	TGTGCCAGCAGTTACTCGACTAGCGGGAGGTACAATGAGCAGTTCTTC	CASSYSTSGRYNEQFF
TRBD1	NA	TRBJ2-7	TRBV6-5	TGTGCCAGCAAAAAACAGGGGAGCTCCTACGAGCAGTACTTC	CASKKQGSSYEQYF
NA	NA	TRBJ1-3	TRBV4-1	TGCGCCAGCAGCCAAGTCTACGGCGGACTCTCTGGAAACACCATATATTTT	CASSQVYGGLSGNTIYF
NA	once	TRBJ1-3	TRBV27	TGTGCCAGCAGTAAATCAGGGACGGCGGGGCCTGGAAACACCATATATTTT	CASSKSGTAGPGNTIYF
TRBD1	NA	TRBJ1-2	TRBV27	TGTGCCAGCAGTTACCTCTCCGGGACAGGGTATGGCTACACCTTC	CASSYLSGTGYGYTF
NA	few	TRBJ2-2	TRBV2	TGTGCCAGCAGTCCTCAGGGGAGGAAGCTGTTTTTT	CASSPQGRKLFF
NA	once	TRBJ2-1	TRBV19	TGTGCCAGTAGCCTACAGGGCGTCAATGAGCAGTTCTTC	CASSLQGVNEQFF